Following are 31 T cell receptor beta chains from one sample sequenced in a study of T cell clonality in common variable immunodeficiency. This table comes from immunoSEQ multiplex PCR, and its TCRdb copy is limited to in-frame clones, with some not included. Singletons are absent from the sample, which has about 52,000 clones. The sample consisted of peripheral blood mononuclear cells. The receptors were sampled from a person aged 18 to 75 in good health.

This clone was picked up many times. The DNA read from the CDR3 is TGTGCCAGTAGTGCCCAGAGACAGGGTAATTCACCC. This encodes CASSAQRQGNSP. The whole CDR3 is CASSAQRQGNSPLHF. The rearrangement uses TRBV19 and TRBJ1-6; 7 nucleotides agree with TRBD1. Sequencing ends 3 residues short of the CDR3 end; the germline J gene provides the rest. With V trimmed by 5 bases and J by 6 bases, 7 bases remained unmatched. Germline-derived CDR1 and CDR2 are LNHDA and SQIVND (reference sequence). CDR3 length: 15 residues.

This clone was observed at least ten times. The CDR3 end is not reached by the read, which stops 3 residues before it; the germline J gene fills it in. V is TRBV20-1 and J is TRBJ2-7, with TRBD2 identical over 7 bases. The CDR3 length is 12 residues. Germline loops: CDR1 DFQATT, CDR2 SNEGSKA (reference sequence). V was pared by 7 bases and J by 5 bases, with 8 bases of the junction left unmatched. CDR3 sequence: CSGEAGRNEQYF. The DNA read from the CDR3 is TGCAGTGGTGAAGCGGGAAGGAACGAG.

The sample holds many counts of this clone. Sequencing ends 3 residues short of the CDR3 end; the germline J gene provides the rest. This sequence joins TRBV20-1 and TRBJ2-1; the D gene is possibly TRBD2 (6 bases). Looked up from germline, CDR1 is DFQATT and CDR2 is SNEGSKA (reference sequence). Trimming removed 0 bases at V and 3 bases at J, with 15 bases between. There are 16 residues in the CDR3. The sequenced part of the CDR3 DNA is TGCAGTGCTAGAGATCTCGCGGGATGGGGCTACAATGAG. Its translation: CSARDLAGWGYNE. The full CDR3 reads CSARDLAGWGYNEQFF.

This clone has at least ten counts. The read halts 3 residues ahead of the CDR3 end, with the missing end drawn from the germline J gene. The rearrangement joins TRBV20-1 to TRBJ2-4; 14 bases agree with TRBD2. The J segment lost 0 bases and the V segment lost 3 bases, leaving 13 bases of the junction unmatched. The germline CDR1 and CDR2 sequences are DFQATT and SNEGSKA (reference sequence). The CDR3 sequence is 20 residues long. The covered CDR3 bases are TGCAGTGCTAGTTCTCCGGGACTAGCGGGGGTGGGATTAGCCAAAAACATT. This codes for CSASSPGLAGVGLAKNI. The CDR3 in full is CSASSPGLAGVGLAKNIQYF.

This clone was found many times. CDR3 bases read: TGTGCCAGCAGCCAAGATGAGAAAGCCTCCCTACGGGAG. It encodes CASSQDEKASLRE. In full, the CDR3 is CASSQDEKASLRELFF. The V and J genes are TRBV4-2 and TRBJ2-2; D gene ambiguous. From the germline J gene comes the end of the CDR3, since the read stops 3 residues before it. The CDR3 covers 16 residues. V was shortened by 0 bases and J by 9 bases, with 17 bases between the two germline ends. Germline V CDR1 and CDR2: LGHNA, YNFKEQ.

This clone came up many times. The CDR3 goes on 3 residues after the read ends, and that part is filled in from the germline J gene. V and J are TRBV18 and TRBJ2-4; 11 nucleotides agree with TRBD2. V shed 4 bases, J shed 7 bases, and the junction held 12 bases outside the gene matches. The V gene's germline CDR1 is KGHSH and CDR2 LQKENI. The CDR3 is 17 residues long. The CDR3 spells CASSLDTSGRGGNIQYF. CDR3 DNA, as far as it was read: TGTGCCAGCTCACTTGATACTAGCGGGAGAGGCGGTAACATT.

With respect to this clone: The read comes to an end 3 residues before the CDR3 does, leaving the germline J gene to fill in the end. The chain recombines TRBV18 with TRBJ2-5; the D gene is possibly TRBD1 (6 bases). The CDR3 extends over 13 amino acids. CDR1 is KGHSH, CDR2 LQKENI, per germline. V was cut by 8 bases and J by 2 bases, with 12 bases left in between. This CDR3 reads CASTRTVQETQYF. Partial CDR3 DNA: TGTGCCAGCACCCGGACAGTACAAGAGACC.

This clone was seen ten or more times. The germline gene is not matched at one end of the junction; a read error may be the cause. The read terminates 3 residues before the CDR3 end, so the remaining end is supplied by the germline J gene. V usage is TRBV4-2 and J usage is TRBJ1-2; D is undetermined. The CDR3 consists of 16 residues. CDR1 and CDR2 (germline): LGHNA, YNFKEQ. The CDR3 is CASSHVLYGANYGYTF. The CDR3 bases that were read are TGCGCCAGCAGCCACGTACTATACGGGGCTAACTATGGC.

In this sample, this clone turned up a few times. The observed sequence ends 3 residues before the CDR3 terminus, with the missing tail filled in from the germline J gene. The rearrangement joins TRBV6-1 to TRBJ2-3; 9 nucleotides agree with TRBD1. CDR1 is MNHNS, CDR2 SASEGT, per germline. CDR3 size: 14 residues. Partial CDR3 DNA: TGTGCCAGCAGTGTAAACAGGGGGCTTAAGACG. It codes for CASSVNRGLKT. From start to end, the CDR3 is CASSVNRGLKTQYF.

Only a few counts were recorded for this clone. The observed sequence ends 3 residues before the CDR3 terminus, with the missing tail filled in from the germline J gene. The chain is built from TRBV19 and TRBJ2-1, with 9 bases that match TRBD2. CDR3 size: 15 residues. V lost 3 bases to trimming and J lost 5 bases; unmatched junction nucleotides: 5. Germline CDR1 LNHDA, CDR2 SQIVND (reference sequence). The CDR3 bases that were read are TGTGCCAGTAGTATTAGTAGCGGGGGACACAATGAG. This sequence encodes CASSISSGGHNE. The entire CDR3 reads CASSISSGGHNEQFF.

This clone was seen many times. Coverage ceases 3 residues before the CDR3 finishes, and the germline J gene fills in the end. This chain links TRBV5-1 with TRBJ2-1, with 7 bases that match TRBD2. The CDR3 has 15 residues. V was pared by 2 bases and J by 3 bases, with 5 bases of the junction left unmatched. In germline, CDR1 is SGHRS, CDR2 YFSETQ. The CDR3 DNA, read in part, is TGCGCCAGCAGCTTCGGCGGGAGCAGCTACAATGAG. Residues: CASSFGGSSYNE. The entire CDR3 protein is CASSFGGSSYNEQFF.

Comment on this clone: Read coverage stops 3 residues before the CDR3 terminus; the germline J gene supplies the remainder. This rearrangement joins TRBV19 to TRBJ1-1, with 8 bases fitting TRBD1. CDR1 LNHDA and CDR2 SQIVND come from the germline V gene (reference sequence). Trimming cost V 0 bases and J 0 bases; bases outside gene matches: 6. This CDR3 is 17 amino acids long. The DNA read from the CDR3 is TGTGCCAGTAGTATAGAGGACAGGGCGACTATGAACACTGAA. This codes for CASSIEDRATMNTE. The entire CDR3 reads CASSIEDRATMNTEAFF.

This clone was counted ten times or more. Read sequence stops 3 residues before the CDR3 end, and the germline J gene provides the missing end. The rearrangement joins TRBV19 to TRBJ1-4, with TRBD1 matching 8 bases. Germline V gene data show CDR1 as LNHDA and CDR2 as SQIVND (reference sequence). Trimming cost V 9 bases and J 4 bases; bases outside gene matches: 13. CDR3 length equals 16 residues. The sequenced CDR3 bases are TGTGCCAGCAAAGACAGGGGTCCGGAATATAATGAAAAA. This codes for CASKDRGPEYNEK. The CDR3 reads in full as CASKDRGPEYNEKLFF.

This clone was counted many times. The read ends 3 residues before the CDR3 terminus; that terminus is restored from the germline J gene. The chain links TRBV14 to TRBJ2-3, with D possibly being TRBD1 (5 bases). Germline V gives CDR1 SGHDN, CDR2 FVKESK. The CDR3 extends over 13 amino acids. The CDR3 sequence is CASSPPVTGSQYF. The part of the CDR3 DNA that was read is TGTGCCAGCAGCCCCCCGGTCACAGGCTCG.

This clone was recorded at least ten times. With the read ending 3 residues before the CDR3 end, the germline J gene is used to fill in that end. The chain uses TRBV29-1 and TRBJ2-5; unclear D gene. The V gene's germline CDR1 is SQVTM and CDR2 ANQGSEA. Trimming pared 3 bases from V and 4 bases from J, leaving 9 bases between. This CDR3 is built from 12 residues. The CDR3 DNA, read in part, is TGCAGCGTTGATTTGCAGGTAGAGACC. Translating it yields CSVDLQVET. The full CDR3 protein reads CSVDLQVETQYF.

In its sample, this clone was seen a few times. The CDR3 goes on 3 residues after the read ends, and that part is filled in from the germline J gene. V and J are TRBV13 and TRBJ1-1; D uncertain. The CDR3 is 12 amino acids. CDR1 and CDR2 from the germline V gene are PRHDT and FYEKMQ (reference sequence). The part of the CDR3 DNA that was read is TGTGCCAGCAGCCTGGCGGGGAAGGAG. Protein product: CASSLAGKE. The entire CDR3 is CASSLAGKEAFF.

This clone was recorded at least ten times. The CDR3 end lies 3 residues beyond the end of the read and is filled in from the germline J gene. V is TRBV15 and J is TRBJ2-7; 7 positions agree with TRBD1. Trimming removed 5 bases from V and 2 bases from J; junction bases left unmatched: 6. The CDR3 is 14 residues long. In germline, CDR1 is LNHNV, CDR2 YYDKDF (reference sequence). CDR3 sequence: CATSRGQVAYEQYF. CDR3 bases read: TGTGCCACCAGCCGCGGACAGGTAGCCTACGAG. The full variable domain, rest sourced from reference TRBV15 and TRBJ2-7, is DAMVIQNPRYQVTQFGKPVTLSCSQTLNHNVMYWYQQKSSQAPKLLFHYYDKDFNNEADTPDNFQSRRPNTSFCFLDIRSPGLGDTAMYLCATSRGQVAYEQYFGPGTRLTVT.

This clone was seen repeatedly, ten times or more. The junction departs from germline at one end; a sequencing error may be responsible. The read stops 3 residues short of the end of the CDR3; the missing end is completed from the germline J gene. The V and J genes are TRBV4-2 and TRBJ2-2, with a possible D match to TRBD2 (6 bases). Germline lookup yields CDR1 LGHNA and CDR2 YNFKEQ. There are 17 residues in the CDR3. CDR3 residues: CASSQDHRDWNTGELFF. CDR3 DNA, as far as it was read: TGCGCCAGCAGCCAAGATCACCGGGACTGGAACACCGGGGAG.

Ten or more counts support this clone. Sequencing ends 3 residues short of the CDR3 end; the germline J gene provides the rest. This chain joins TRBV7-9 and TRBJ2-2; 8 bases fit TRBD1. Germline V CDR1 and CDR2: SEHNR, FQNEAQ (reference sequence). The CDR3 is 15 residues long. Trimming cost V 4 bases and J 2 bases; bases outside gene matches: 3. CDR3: CASSSDRANTGELFF. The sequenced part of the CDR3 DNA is TGTGCCAGCAGCTCGGACAGGGCCAACACCGGGGAG.

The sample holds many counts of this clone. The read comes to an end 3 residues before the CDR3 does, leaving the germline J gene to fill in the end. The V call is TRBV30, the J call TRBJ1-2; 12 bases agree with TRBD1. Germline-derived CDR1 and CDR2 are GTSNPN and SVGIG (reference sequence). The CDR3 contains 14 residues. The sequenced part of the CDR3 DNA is TGTGCCTGGAGGGGACAGGGGGCGGGGACCTCC. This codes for CAWRGQGAGTS. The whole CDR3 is CAWRGQGAGTSYTF.

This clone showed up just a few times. CDR3 amino acids: CASSSEIAGGIQQTQYF. Incomplete CDR3 DNA: TGTGCCAGCTCATCAGAGATAGCGGGAGGGATCCAACAGACG. The chain employs TRBV7-8 and TRBJ2-3; TRBD2 aligns across 11 bases. The read falls 3 residues short of the CDR3 end, and the missing part is taken from the germline J gene. Germline CDR1 reads SGHVS; CDR2 reads FQNEAQ. This CDR3 region has 17 residues.

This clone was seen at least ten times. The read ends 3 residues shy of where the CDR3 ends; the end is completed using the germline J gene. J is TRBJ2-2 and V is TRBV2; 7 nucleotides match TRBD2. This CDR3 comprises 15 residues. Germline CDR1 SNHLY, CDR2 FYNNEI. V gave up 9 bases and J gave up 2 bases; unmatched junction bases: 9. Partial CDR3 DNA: TGTGCCAGGGGCGGGGGTCCGGGTAACACCGGGGAG. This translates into CARGGGPGNTGE. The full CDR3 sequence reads CARGGGPGNTGELFF.

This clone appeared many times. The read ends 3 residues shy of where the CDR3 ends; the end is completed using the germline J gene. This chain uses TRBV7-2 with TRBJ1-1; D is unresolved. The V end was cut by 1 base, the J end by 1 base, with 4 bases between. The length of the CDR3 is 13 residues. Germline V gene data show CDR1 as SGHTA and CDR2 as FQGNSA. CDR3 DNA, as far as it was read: TGTGCCAGCAGCTTAGAACAGAACACTGAA. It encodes CASSLEQNTE. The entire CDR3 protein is CASSLEQNTEAFF.

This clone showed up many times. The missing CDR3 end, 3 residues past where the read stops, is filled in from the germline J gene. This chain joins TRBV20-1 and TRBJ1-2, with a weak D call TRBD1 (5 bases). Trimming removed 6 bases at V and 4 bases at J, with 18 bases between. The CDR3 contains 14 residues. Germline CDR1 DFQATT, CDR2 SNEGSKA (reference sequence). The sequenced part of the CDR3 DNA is TGCAGTGCAAACCCTGGGTCGGGACTCTATGGC. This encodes CSANPGSGLYG. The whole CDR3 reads CSANPGSGLYGYTF.

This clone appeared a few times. CDR3 residues: CASKHSGARLETQYF. The DNA read from the CDR3 is TGTGCCAGCAAGCATAGCGGGGCCCGACTAGAGACC. The chain uses TRBV7-2 and TRBJ2-5; TRBD2 matches at 8 bases. The missing CDR3 end, 3 residues past where the read stops, is filled in from the germline J gene. This CDR3 contains 15 residues. Per germline, CDR1 SGHTA and CDR2 FQGNSA. Unmatched junction bases numbered 11, after V lost 7 bases and J lost 4 bases.

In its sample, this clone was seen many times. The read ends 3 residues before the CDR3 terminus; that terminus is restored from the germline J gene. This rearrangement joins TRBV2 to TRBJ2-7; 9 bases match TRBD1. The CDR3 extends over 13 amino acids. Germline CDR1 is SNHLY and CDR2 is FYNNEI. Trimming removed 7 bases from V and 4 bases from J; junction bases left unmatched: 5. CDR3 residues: CASMADRGYEQYF. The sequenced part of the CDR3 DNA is TGTGCCAGCATGGCAGACAGGGGGTACGAG.

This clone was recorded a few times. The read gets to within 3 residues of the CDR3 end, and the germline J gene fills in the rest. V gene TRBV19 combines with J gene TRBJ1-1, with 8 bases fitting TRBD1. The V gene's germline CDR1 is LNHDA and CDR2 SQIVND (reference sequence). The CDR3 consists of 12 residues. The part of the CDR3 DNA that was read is TGTGCCAGTAGATGGTCTACAGGGGGT. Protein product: CASRWSTGG. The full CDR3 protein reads CASRWSTGGAFF.

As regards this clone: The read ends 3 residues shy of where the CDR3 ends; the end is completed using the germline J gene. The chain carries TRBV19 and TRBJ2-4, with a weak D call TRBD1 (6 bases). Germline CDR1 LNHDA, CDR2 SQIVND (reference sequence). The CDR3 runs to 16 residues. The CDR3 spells CASSNLPGDINYGQYF. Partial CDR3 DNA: TGTGCCAGTAGTAACCTTCCAGGGGATATTAACTATGGT.

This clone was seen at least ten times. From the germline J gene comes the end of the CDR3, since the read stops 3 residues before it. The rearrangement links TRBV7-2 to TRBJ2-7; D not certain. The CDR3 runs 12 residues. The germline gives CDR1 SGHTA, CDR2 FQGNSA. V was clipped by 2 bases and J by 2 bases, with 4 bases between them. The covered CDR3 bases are TGTGCCAGCAGCTTATCCACCTACGAG. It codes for CASSLSTYE. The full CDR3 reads CASSLSTYEQYF.

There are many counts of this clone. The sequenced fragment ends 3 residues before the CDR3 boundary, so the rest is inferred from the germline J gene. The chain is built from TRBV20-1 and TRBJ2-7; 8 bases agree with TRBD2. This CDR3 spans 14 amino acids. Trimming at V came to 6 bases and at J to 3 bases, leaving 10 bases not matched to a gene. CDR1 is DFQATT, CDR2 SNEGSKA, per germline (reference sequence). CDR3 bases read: TGCAGTGCCGACCCGGGCGGGAGGAGCTACGAG. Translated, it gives CSADPGGRSYE. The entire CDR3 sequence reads CSADPGGRSYEQYF.

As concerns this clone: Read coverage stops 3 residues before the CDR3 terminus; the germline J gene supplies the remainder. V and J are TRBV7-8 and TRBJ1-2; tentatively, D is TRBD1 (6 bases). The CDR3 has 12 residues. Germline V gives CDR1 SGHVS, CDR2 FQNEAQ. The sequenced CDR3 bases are TGTGCCAGCGGGCATCCGGGGGGCGAG. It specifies CASGHPGGE. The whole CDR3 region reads CASGHPGGEYTF. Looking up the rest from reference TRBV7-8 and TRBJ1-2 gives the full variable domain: GAGVSQSPRYKVAKRGQDVALRCDPISGHVSLFWYQQALGQGPEFLTYFQNEAQLDKSGLPSDRFFAERPEGSVSTLKIQRTQQEDSAVYLCASGHPGGEYTFGSGTRLTVV.